The clone carrying this TCR beta chain was recorded once. TCRdb's copy holds only in-frame clones and misses some; the assay was immunoSEQ multiplex PCR. The sample lists around 1.9 million clones; approximately 94% were seen once. Naive CD8 cells were CD45RO-negative, positively selected for CCR7, excluding terminally differentiated effector memory CD45RA+ cells. These data come from a study of shared clonotypes between healthy human individuals. Trimming pared 3 bases from V and 3 bases from J, leaving 14 bases between. The CDR3 runs 15 residues. The germline CDR1 and CDR2 sequences are LGHNA and YNFKEQ.

Sample: naive CD8+ T cells from PBMCs. This sequence originates from a man between 18 and 35 years old in good health. Some clones in this sample may be carry-over from other donors' samples. J is TRBJ1-1 and V is TRBV4-2; perhaps TRBD1 as D (6 bases). The CDR3 reads CASSHFYRADTEAFF. The CDR3 region has the DNA TGTGCCAGCAGCCATTTCTACAGGGCCGACACTGAAGCTTTCTTT.